The 19 T cell receptor beta chains below come from one sample, sequenced in a study of T cell responses to AZD1222 COVID-19 vaccine (dated by TCRdb to the early 2020s). Libraries were built with the immunoSEQ multiplex PCR assay. TCRdb carries this immuneACCESS record with in-frame sequences only. Its versions omit some clonotypes, under half of them owing to an unresolved V gene in the studies checked, with the rest unexplained. The sample data list 200,000 or so clones, and around 90% of these were observed just once. The ten largest clones capture 5% to 7% of the sample. The time point label corresponds to: baseline before first vaccination. The starting material was peripheral blood, obtained on day 0 of AZD1222 vaccination. Receptor source: an adult in good health.

The chain carries TRBV6-5 and TRBJ1-2, with 8 bases fitting TRBD1. CDR1 and CDR2 (germline): MNHEY, SVGAGI. This CDR3 spans 15 amino acids. J lost 4 bases, V lost 6 bases, and 10 bases had no gene match. The CDR3 region has the DNA TGTGCCAGCAGCGGGGACAGGCGGGGTTCCTATGGCTACACCTTC. Its protein product is CASSGDRRGSYGYTF.

The V and J genes are TRBV6-5 and TRBJ1-3; 10 nucleotides match TRBD1. CDR1 is MNHEY and CDR2 is SVGAGI in the germline V gene. CDR3 length: 15 amino acids. Losses at the gene ends were 1 base for V and 8 bases for J; bases not matched to a gene: 5. In nucleotides, the CDR3 is TGTGCCAGCAGTTACTTTGGGGACAGGGGTGACACCATATATTTT. This encodes CASSYFGDRGDTIYF.

Only a few counts were recorded for this clone. The genes are TRBV30 and TRBJ2-5; D might be TRBD2 (5 bases). V lost 4 bases and J lost 5, with 14 bases in between. CDR1 is GTSNPN, CDR2 SVGIG, per germline (reference sequence). This CDR3 spans 13 amino acids. The CDR3 coding sequence is TGTGCCTGGACCTTATCGTGGAGGGAGACCCAGTACTTC. It yields the protein CAWTLSWRETQYF.

The J gene is TRBJ2-1, the V gene TRBV5-3, with D unclear. TRBV5-3 qualifies as an ORF whose function is uncertain. Trimming cost V 1 base and J 0 bases, with 8 bases left between them. CDR3 size: 15 residues. The CDR3 loop is CARSLYQSSYNEQFF. The CDR3 DNA sequence: TGTGCCAGAAGCTTGTACCAGAGCTCCTACAATGAGCAGTTCTTC.

Only one count was recorded for this clone. V gene TRBV9 combines with J gene TRBJ1-2; TRBD1 matches at 8 bases. After removal of 0 bases from V and 1 base from J, the junction contained 5 bases not matched to a gene. The CDR3 covers 16 residues. CDR1 and CDR2 from the germline V gene are SGDLS and YYNGEE. The CDR3, as DNA: TGTGCCAGCAGCGTAGGTGGACAGGGCCTTAACTATGGCTACACCTTC. Its translation is CASSVGGQGLNYGYTF.

V usage is TRBV5-4 and J usage is TRBJ2-3; the D gene is possibly TRBD2 (5 bases). Germline-derived CDR1 and CDR2 are SGHNT and YYREEE (reference sequence). The CDR3 has 15 residues. V lost 0 bases and J 3 bases, leaving 11 bases between the germline ends. As DNA, the CDR3 is TGTGCCAGCAGCTTGGACGGGAAGAGAACAGATACGCAGTATTTT. It translates to CASSLDGKRTDTQYF.

This clone occurred once. V and J are TRBV18 and TRBJ1-2; D is perhaps TRBD1 (5 bases). Germline V CDR1 and CDR2: KGHSH, LQKENI. V shed 6 bases and J shed 3 bases, with 17 bases lying between them. This CDR3 has 15 amino acids. The CDR3 DNA sequence: TGTGCCAGCTCGCCCCGCAGGGAGCTGGACTATGGCTACACCTTC. Translation: CASSPRRELDYGYTF.

Points on this clone: Different DNA sequences within this sample yield the same CDR3. The chain links TRBV6-5 to TRBJ2-7, with a possible D match to TRBD2 (6 bases). Germline-derived CDR1 and CDR2 are MNHEY and SVGAGI. Deletions cut 6 bases from V and 3 bases from J, with 12 bases between. There are 13 residues in the CDR3. CDR3 sequence (DNA): TGTGCCAGCAGCCCACCCGGGAGCTACGAGCAGTACTTC. This sequence encodes CASSPPGSYEQYF.

The chain is built from TRBV18 and TRBJ2-2, with 15 bases fitting TRBD2. V gave up 2 bases and J gave up 5 bases; unmatched junction bases: 6. The V gene's germline CDR1 is KGHSH and CDR2 LQKENI. This CDR3 is 18 amino acids long. The CDR3 spells CASSPWTSGGATTGELFF. In DNA form, the CDR3 reads TGTGCCAGCTCACCATGGACTAGCGGGGGGGCGACGACCGGGGAGCTGTTTTTT.

V and J are TRBV25-1 and TRBJ1-6; D gene uncertain. This CDR3 has 12 residues. Trimming removed 2 bases from V and 10 bases from J, with 6 bases in between. Germline CDR1 and CDR2: MGHDK and SYGVNS. In nucleotides, the CDR3 is TGTGCCAGCAGTGAAGGGCTATCACCCCTCCACTTT. It codes for CASSEGLSPLHF. The full variable domain, completed using reference TRBV25-1 and TRBJ1-6, is EADIYQTPRYLVIGTGKKITLECSQTMGHDKMYWYQQDPGMELHLIHYSYGVNSTEKGDLSSESTVSRIRTEHFPLTLESARPSHTSQYLCASSEGLSPLHFGNGTRLTVT.

The V call is TRBV7-9, the J call TRBJ1-4, with D tentatively TRBD1 (6 bases). V lost 2 bases to trimming and J lost 7 bases, with 11 bases between them. The CDR3 is 14 amino acids. Germline V gives CDR1 SEHNR, CDR2 FQNEAQ (reference sequence). The CDR3 protein is CASSLRQGSEKLFF. In DNA form, the CDR3 reads TGTGCCAGCAGCTTACGGCAGGGGTCTGAAAAACTGTTTTTT.

This chain uses TRBV28 with TRBJ1-2; D ambiguous. The germline V gene has CDR1 MDHEN and CDR2 SYDVKM. The V end was cut by 5 bases, the J end by 0 bases, with 13 bases between. The CDR3 is 15 residues long. Here the CDR3 reads CASSLPTSSNYGYTF. CDR3 bases: TGTGCCAGCAGTCTACCGACATCCTCTAACTATGGCTACACCTTC.

V usage is TRBV7-3 and J usage is TRBJ2-2; D not certain. Germline CDR1 and CDR2: SGHTA and FQGTGA. The ends were cut back, 9 bases at V and 0 bases at J, with 11 bases in the middle. This CDR3 is 14 amino acids long. CDR3 loop: CASGFGPNTGELFF. CDR3 in DNA: TGTGCCAGTGGCTTCGGACCGAACACCGGGGAGCTGTTTTTT. Supplemented by reference TRBV7-3 and TRBJ2-2, the full variable domain reads GAGVSQTPSNKVTEKGKYVELRCDPISGHTALYWYRQSLGQGPEFLIYFQGTGAADDSGLPNDRFFAVRPEGSVSTLKIQRTERGDSAVYLCASGFGPNTGELFFGEGSRLTVL.

This sequence joins TRBV7-9 and TRBJ2-2; TRBD1 is a possible D gene (5 bases). V gave up 4 bases and J gave up 0 bases, with 18 bases separating them. The germline gives CDR1 SEHNR, CDR2 FQNEAQ (reference sequence). This CDR3 spans 18 amino acids. For the CDR3, the DNA is TGTGCCAGCAGCTACCCCGCTCGGACAAGGGCGAACACCGGGGAGCTGTTTTTT. Protein sequence: CASSYPARTRANTGELFF.

The chain employs TRBV12-3 or TRBV12-4 and TRBJ2-2; D unresolved. The ends were cut back, 5 bases at V and 4 bases at J, with 5 bases in the middle. The CDR3 spans 12 residues. The DNA of the CDR3 is TGTGCCAGCAGTCCCCCCACCGGGGAGCTGTTTTTT. Its protein product is CASSPPTGELFF.

J is TRBJ2-7 and V is TRBV2; D gene unclear. V lost 3 bases and J 9 bases, leaving 9 bases between the germline ends. This CDR3 region has 11 residues. Germline CDR1 reads SNHLY; CDR2 reads FYNNEI. The DNA for the CDR3 is TGTGCCAGCAGTGAGCTTAATTGGCAGTACTTC. Its protein product is CASSELNWQYF.

The rearrangement links TRBV24-1 to TRBJ1-5; D perhaps matches TRBD1 (6 bases). The germline V gene encodes CDR1 KGHDR and CDR2 SFDVKD. Trimming took 4 bases from V and 6 from J, leaving 12 bases between them. The CDR3 spans 14 residues. CDR3 sequence reads: CATSDMSTGQPQHF. In DNA form, the CDR3 reads TGTGCCACCAGTGACATGTCGACAGGTCAGCCCCAGCATTTT.

The rearrangement links TRBV27 to TRBJ2-7; TRBD2 aligns across 12 bases. CDR1 is MNHEY and CDR2 is SMNVEV in the germline V gene (reference sequence). The CDR3 is made up of 16 amino acids. Trimming at V came to 5 bases and at J to 5 bases, leaving 10 bases not matched to a gene. CDR3 in amino acids: CASSQRLAGVSHEQYF. In nucleotides, the CDR3 is TGTGCCAGCAGTCAACGACTAGCGGGAGTTAGCCACGAGCAGTACTTC.

CDR3 bases: TGTGCCAGCAGCGCCTCCCGCACAGATACGCAGTATTTT. This codes for CASSASRTDTQYF. The V gene is TRBV7-2, the J gene TRBJ2-3; D remains ambiguous. The CDR3 runs 13 residues. CDR1 is SGHTA, CDR2 FQGNSA, per germline. Trimming removed 5 bases at V and 1 base at J, with 7 bases between. The full variable domain, in which reference TRBV7-2 and TRBJ2-3 provide the parts outside the CDR3, is GAGVSQSPSNKVTEKGKDVELRCDPISGHTALYWYRQSLGQGLEFLIYFQGNSAPDKSGLPSDRFSAERTGGSVSTLTIQRTQQEDSAVYLCASSASRTDTQYFGPGTRLTVL.